This TCR beta chain stems from a study of T-cell memory formation after mild COVID-19. Study-wide results and caveats: Proof of SARS-CoV-2 specificity was absent for the second-wave clones that crested on day 37.

Concerning this clonotype: What it binds is unknown.

The 5'RACE method, run with constant-segment primers, produced TCR alpha and TCR beta cDNA libraries (carrying sample barcodes and UMIs). MiXCR, applied by TCRdb to the 5' RACE reads, yields one record per CDR3 protein. This sample has 450,000 to 650,000 distinct CDR3 sequences; about 20% occur once, and the top ten carry around 9.2%. This CDR3 is 14 amino acids long. Germline V gene data show CDR1 as SGDLS and CDR2 as YYNGEE. Trimming took off 0 bases at V and 5 bases at J, with 10 bases between the two ends. This sequence originates from an adult woman who had mild COVID-19 (a few samples of this study predate the infection). Cell type and time point are not known. The V call is TRBV9, the J call TRBJ2-3; D may be TRBD1 or TRBD2 (6 bases each). Sequences were obtained from PBMCs or a T cell subset sorted from them (not recorded which). The CDR3 nucleotides read TGTGCCAGCAGCGTAGTTGGAGGGGGAGATACGCAGTATTTT. Translated: CASSVVGGGDTQYF.